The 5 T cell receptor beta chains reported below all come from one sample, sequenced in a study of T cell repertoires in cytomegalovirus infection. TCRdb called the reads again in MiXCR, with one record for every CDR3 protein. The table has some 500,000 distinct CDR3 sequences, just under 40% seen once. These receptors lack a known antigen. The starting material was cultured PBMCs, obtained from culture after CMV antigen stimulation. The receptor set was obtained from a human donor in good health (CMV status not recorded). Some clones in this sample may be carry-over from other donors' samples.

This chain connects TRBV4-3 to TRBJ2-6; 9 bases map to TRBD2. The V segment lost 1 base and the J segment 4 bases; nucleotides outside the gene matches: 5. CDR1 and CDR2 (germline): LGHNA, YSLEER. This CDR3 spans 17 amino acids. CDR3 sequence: CASSQGAGGSGANVLTF. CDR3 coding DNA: TGCGCCAGCAGCCAAGGGGCGGGAGGGTCCGGGGCCAACGTCCTGACTTTC.

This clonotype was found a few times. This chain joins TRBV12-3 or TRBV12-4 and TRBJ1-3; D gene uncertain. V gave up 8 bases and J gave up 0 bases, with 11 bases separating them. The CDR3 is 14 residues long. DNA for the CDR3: TGTGCCAGCTTCCCTCCGGGCTCTGGAAACACCATATATTTT. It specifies CASFPPGSGNTIYF.

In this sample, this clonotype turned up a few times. The CDR3 sequence: CASSQTPGLGNTIYF. DNA for the CDR3: TGCGCCAGCAGCCAGACACCGGGACTTGGAAACACCATATATTTT. The genes are TRBV4-1 and TRBJ1-3, with D possibly matching TRBD1 (5 bases). The V gene lost 3 bases and the J gene lost 3 bases, with 12 bases spanning the gap. The CDR3 runs to 15 residues. Per germline, CDR1 MGHRA and CDR2 YSYEKL.

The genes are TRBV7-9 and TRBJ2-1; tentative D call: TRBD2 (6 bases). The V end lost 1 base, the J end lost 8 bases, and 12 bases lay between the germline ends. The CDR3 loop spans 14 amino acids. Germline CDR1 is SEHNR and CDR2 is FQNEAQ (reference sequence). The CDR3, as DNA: TGTGCCAGCAGCTTAGACGACTCGGGAGATGAGCAGTTCTTC. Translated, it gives CASSLDDSGDEQFF.

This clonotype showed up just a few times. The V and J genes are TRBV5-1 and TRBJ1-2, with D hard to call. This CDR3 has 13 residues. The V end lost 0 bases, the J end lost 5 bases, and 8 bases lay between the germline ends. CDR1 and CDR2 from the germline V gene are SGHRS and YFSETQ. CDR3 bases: TGCGCCAGCAGCTTGGCCACGGGGTATGGCTACACCTTC. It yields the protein CASSLATGYGYTF.